In this sample, the clone carrying this T cell receptor beta chain is medium-sized. The CDR3 runs 13 residues. V was trimmed by 4 bases and J by 7 bases, leaving 13 bases between them. Germline CDR1 reads MDHEN; CDR2 reads SYDVKM. Time point of the sample: sample taken at primary tumor resection. This entry belongs to a study of spatial heterogeneity in lung cancer. The presence of a unique molecular identifier marked each TCR cDNA molecule. MiXCR, run by TCRdb on the 5' RACE reads, gives a single entry per CDR3 protein. The data show roughly 1,900 distinct CDR3 sequences, with roughly 13% seen just once and 10% to 15% held by the top ten.

The sequencing here drew on normal lung tissue next to the tumor, taken at surgery. This rearrangement joins TRBV28 to TRBJ1-1; D remains ambiguous. This receptor was identified in a female donor with early-stage non-small cell lung cancer. CDR3 in amino acids: CASSSSLDDEAFF. CDR3 nucleotides: TGTGCCAGCAGTTCATCCCTGGACGATGAAGCTTTCTTT.